Shown below are 3 T cell receptor beta chains from a single sample sequenced in a study of blood T cell repertoires in COVID-19. The method was immunoSEQ multiplex PCR; TCRdb's version includes in-frame clones alone and lacks a portion of them. The data contain just over 250,000 clones, 75% to 95% of them singletons. What was sequenced was peripheral blood. These TCRs come from a person under 30 with COVID-19, enrolled during active disease.

This chain connects TRBV25-1 to TRBJ1-2, with 9 bases lining up with TRBD1. V lost 9 bases to trimming and J lost 1 base; unmatched junction nucleotides: 6. The CDR3 loop spans 14 amino acids. The germline gives CDR1 MGHDK, CDR2 SYGVNS. The CDR3, as DNA: TGTGCCAGTGGAGGACAGGGGAATAACTATGGCTACACCTTC. Its protein product is CASGGQGNNYGYTF.

J is TRBJ1-5 and V is TRBV7-8; perhaps TRBD1 as D (6 bases). Trimming pared 2 bases from V and 7 bases from J, leaving 21 bases between. CDR3 length: 17 residues. From germline, CDR1 is SGHVS and CDR2 FQNEAQ. This CDR3 is CASSLTRDIHPKQPQHF. Written as DNA, the CDR3 is TGTGCCAGCAGCTTAACCAGGGACATTCACCCAAAACAGCCCCAGCATTTT.

A note on this clone: The sample holds other DNA sequences that translate to the same CDR3. This rearrangement joins TRBV9 to TRBJ1-1; D unclear. V was trimmed by 0 bases and J by 1 base, leaving 4 bases between them. This CDR3 contains 13 residues. Germline CDR1 SGDLS, CDR2 YYNGEE. CDR3 residues: CASSVGANTEAFF. The DNA for the CDR3 is TGTGCCAGCAGCGTAGGGGCGAACACTGAAGCTTTCTTT. Together with reference TRBV9 and TRBJ1-1, the CDR3 gives the full variable domain: DSGVTQTPKHLITATGQRVTLRCSPRSGDLSVYWYQQSLDQGLQFLIQYYNGEERAKGNILERFSAQQFPDLHSELNLSSLELGDSALYFCASSVGANTEAFFGQGTRLTVV.